These T cell receptor beta chains were read from a single sample in a study of T cells in Graves' hyperthyroidism and ophthalmopathy. Via MiXCR, TCRdb re-called the multiplex PCR reads, giving one row per CDR3 protein. Here the sample spans some 440,000 distinct CDR3 sequences, about 15% being singletons. Specimen: blood. The origin of the receptors is a woman between 18 and 30 years old with Graves' hyperthyroidism. CDR3s include the opening cysteine and the closing phenylalanine or tryptophan. A D gene is named only where the DNA matches it firmly. The listing skips clone size in some rows; elsewhere it reads once, few, many or a size class.

clone size: many
J gene: TRBJ2-5
D gene: TRBD1
V gene: TRBV29-1
CDR3 protein: CSVARQGAWETQYF
CDR3 DNA: TGCAGCGTTGCCAGGCAGGGGGCATGGGAGACCCAGTACTTC

clone size: -
J gene: TRBJ2-2
D gene: TRBD2
V gene: TRBV12-3/TRBV12-4
CDR3 protein: CASRGTAGTSGSGTGELFF
CDR3 DNA: TGTGCCAGCAGGGGGACCGCCGGGACTAGCGGGAGCGGAACCGGGGAGCTGTTTTTT

clone size: many
J gene: TRBJ2-7
D gene: -
V gene: TRBV3-1
CDR3 protein: CASSQGGVTRNEQYF
CDR3 DNA: TGTGCCAGCAGCCAAGGGGGAGTTACCCGCAACGAGCAGTACTTC

clone size: -
J gene: TRBJ2-3
D gene: -
V gene: TRBV7-8
CDR3 protein: CASSYWGRNTDTQYF
CDR3 DNA: TGTGCCAGCAGCTACTGGGGGAGAAACACAGATACGCAGTATTTT

clone size: many
J gene: TRBJ2-5
D gene: TRBD2
V gene: TRBV30
CDR3 protein: CAWSPRTSPQYF
CDR3 DNA: TGTGCCTGGAGCCCTCGGACTAGCCCCCAGTACTTC

clone size: many
J gene: TRBJ2-1
D gene: -
V gene: TRBV29-1
CDR3 protein: CSVELLAEQFF
CDR3 DNA: TGCAGCGTTGAACTCCTAGCAGAGCAGTTCTTC

clone size: many
J gene: TRBJ2-2
D gene: TRBD1
V gene: TRBV3-1
CDR3 protein: CASRRQGGSTGELFF
CDR3 DNA: TGTGCCAGCAGACGACAGGGCGGAAGCACCGGGGAGCTGTTTTTT

clone size: many
J gene: TRBJ2-7
D gene: TRBD1
V gene: TRBV5-1
CDR3 protein: CASSLNRGFIYEQYF
CDR3 DNA: TGCGCCAGCAGCTTGAACAGGGGGTTCATCTACGAGCAGTACTTC

clone size: many
J gene: TRBJ2-6
D gene: TRBD1
V gene: TRBV10-1
CDR3 protein: CASSGQGAGGANVLTF
CDR3 DNA: TGCGCCAGCAGTGGACAGGGGGCTGGAGGGGCCAACGTCCTGACTTTC

clone size: -
J gene: TRBJ2-3
D gene: TRBD2
V gene: TRBV4-1
CDR3 protein: CASSQDPSGSSVLADTQYF
CDR3 DNA: TGCGCCAGCAGCCAAGACCCTAGCGGGAGTTCAGTGTTGGCAGATACGCAGTATTTT

clone size: many
J gene: TRBJ2-2
D gene: -
V gene: TRBV12-3/TRBV12-4
CDR3 protein: CASSPRASLKPNTGELFF
CDR3 DNA: TGTGCCAGCAGTCCCCGCGCGAGTCTGAAGCCGAACACCGGGGAGCTGTTTTTT

clone size: -
J gene: TRBJ2-1
D gene: -
V gene: TRBV30
CDR3 protein: CGWNDGLSGNEQFF
CDR3 DNA: TGTGGCTGGAATGATGGTCTTAGCGGCAATGAGCAGTTCTTC

clone size: many
J gene: TRBJ1-5
D gene: TRBD1
V gene: TRBV20-1
CDR3 protein: CSASQGGGGQPQHF
CDR3 DNA: TGCAGTGCTAGTCAGGGGGGGGGAGGTCAGCCCCAGCATTTT